This T cell receptor (beta chain) came from a study of T cell changes during pregnancy in multiple sclerosis. Some clones are missing from TCRdb's copy, which holds only in-frame ones; the method was immunoSEQ multiplex PCR. Of over 35,000 clones detected, 70% to 90% appear once; the ten largest clones hold roughly 0.9%. The CDR3 sequence is 15 residues long. Trimming stripped 8 bases from V and 6 bases from J, with 21 bases between. Per the germline V gene, CDR1 is SNHLY and CDR2 is FYNNEI. The chain combines TRBV2 with TRBJ2-3, with D unresolved. The clonotype comes from a female donor with multiple sclerosis, enrolled in a pregnancy study. Here the sequenced sample was CD4+ T cells from peripheral blood mononuclear cells, taken after pregnancy. The CDR3 DNA is TGTGCCAGCGGTGGTCTGGCGGCGTCAGCGGATACGCAGTATTTT. This encodes CASGGLAASADTQYF.